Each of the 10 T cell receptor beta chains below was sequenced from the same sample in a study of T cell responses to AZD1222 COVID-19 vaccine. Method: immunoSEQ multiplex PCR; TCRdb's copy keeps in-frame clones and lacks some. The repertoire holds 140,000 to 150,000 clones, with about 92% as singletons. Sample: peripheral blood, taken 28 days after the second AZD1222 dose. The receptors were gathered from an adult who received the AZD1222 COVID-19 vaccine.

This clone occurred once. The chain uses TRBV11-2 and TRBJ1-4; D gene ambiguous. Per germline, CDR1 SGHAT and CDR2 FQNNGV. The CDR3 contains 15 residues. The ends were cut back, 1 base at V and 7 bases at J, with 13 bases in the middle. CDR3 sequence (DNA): TGTGCCAGCAGCTTAGCGCTAAACAAGGGTGAAAAACTGTTTTTT. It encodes CASSLALNKGEKLFF.

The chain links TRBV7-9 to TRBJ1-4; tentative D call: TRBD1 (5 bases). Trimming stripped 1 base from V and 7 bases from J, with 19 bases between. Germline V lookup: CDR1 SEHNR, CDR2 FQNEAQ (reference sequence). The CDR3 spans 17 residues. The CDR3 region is CASSLGPPGTRGEKLFF. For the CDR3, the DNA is TGTGCCAGCAGCTTAGGCCCCCCCGGGACTAGGGGTGAAAAACTGTTTTTT. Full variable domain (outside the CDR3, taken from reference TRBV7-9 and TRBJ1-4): DTGVSQNPRHKITKRGQNVTFRCDPISEHNRLYWYRQTLGQGPEFLTYFQNEAQLEKSRLLSDRFSAERPKGSFSTLEIQRTEQGDSAMYLCASSLGPPGTRGEKLFFGSGTQLSVL.

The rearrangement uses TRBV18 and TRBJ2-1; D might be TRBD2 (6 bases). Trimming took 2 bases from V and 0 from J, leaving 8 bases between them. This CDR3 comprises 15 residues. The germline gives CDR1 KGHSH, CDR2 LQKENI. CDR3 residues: CASSPDGGSYNEQFF. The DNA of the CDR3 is TGTGCCAGCTCACCAGACGGGGGCTCCTACAATGAGCAGTTCTTC.

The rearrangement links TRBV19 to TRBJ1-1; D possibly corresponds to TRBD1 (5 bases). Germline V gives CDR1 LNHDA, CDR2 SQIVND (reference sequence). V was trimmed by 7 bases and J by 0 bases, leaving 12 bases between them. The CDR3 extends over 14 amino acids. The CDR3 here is CASTRDGLNTEAFF. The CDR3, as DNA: TGTGCCAGTACCCGGGACGGCCTGAACACTGAAGCTTTCTTT.

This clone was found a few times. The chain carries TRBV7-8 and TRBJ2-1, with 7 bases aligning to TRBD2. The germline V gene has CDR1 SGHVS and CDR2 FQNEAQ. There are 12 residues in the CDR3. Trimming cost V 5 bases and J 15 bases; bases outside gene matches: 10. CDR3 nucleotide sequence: TGTGCCAGCAGCACGGGGTCGACTAGCTGGTTCTTC. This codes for CASSTGSTSWFF.

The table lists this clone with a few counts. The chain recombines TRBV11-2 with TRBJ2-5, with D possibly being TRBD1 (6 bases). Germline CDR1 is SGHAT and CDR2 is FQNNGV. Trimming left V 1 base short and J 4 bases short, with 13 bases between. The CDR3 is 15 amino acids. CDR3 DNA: TGTGCCAGCAGCTTAGGGTCAGGGGTATCAGAGACCCAGTACTTC. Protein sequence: CASSLGSGVSETQYF.

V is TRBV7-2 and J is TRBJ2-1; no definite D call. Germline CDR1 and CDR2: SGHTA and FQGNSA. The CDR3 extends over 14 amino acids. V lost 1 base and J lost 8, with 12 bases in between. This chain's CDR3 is CASSLVSFGDEQFF. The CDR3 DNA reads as TGTGCCAGCAGCTTAGTTAGCTTTGGCGATGAGCAGTTCTTC.

This chain's CDR3 is CASSEGAGVPHEQYF. As DNA, the CDR3 is TGTGCCAGCAGTGAAGGGGCGGGAGTCCCCCACGAGCAGTACTTC. This chain joins TRBV2 and TRBJ2-7; 7 nucleotides match TRBD2. The germline V gene encodes CDR1 SNHLY and CDR2 FYNNEI. The CDR3 is 15 residues long. V lost 1 base, J lost 5 bases, and 8 bases stayed unmatched.

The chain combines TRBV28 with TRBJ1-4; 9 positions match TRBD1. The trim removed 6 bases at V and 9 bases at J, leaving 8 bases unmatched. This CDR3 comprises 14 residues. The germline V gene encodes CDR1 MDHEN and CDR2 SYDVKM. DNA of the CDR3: TGTGCCAGCAGAATCACAGGGGGCTTCAAAAAACTGTTTTTT. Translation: CASRITGGFKKLFF.

The CDR3 protein is CASSELTKSDTGELFF. The CDR3 DNA is TGTGCCAGCAGTGAATTGACCAAATCGGACACCGGGGAGCTGTTTTTT. J is TRBJ2-2 and V is TRBV6-1; D uncertain. The CDR3 totals 16 residues. Looked up from germline, CDR1 is MNHNS and CDR2 is SASEGT. The V end lost 2 bases, the J end lost 3 bases, and 13 bases lay between the germline ends.